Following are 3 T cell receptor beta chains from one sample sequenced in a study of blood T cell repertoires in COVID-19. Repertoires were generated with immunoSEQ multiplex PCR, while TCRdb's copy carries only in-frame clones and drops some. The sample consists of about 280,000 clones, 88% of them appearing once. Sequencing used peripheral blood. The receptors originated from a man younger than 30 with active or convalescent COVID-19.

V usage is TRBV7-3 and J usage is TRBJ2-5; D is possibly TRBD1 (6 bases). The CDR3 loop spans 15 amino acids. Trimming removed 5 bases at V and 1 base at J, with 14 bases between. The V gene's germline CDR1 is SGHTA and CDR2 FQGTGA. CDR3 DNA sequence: TGTGCCAGCAGCCGAAACCAGGGGTCCCAAGAGACCCAGTACTTC. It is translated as CASSRNQGSQETQYF.

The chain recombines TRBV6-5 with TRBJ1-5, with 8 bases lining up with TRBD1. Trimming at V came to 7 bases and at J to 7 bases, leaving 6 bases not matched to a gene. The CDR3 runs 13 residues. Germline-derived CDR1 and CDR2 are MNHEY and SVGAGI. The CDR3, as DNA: TGTGCCAGCAATGGACAGGGCGGCCAGCCCCAGCATTTT. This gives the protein CASNGQGGQPQHF.

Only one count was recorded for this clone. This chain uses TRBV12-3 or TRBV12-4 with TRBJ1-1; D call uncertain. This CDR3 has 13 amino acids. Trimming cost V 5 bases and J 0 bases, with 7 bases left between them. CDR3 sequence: CASSTALNTEAFF. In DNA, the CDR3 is TGTGCCAGCAGTACAGCTTTGAACACTGAAGCTTTCTTT.